Here is one T cell receptor beta chain with its context. The data stem from a study of identifying expanded T cells in peripheral blood. TCRdb's copy holds only in-frame clones and misses some; the assay was immunoSEQ multiplex PCR. The sample contains 75,000 to 100,000 clones, 75% to 90% of which appear only once. Collection occurred without any documented infections or immune events in donors. CDR3 length equals 14 residues. Germline V gene lookup returns CDR1 SGDLS and CDR2 YYNGEE. The V end was cut by 0 bases, the J end by 2 bases, with 5 bases between. This receptor was taken from a person aged 18-69 years in good health. Sequencing was done on a sample of blood. The rearrangement links TRBV9 to TRBJ2-2, with D maybe TRBD1 (5 bases). This CDR3 is CASSVGTNTGELFF. In DNA form, the CDR3 reads TGTGCCAGCAGCGTAGGGACAAACACCGGGGAGCTGTTTTTT.